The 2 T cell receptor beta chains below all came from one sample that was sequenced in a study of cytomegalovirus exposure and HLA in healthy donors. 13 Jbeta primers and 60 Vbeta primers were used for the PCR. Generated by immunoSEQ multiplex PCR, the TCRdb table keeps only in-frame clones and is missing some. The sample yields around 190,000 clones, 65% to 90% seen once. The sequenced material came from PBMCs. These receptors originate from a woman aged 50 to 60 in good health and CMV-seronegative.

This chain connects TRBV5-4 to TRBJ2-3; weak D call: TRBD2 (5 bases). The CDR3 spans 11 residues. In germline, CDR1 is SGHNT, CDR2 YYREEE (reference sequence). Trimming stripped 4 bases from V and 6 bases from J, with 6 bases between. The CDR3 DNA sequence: TGTGCCAGCAGCAGGAGGGATACGCAGTATTTT. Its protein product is CASSRRDTQYF.

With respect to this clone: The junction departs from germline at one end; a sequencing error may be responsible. The DNA of the CDR3 is TGTTCCAGCAGCTTAAGTGCGGAGACCCAGTACTTC. Protein: CSSSLSAETQYF. The chain uses TRBV7-9 and TRBJ2-5; D ambiguous. The CDR3 length is 12 residues. CDR1 and CDR2 (germline): SEHNR, FQNEAQ (reference sequence).